Below are 13 T cell receptor beta chains sequenced from a single sample in a study of PD-L1 blockade in urothelial cancer. Sequencing was performed with immunoSEQ multiplex PCR; in TCRdb, only in-frame clones are kept and a portion is missing. The table has roughly 42,000 clones, more than 80% seen once. The time point was: peripheral blood 6 weeks after treatment start. The sequencing here drew on PBMCs, taken around atezolizumab (anti-PD-L1) treatment. The source is a man between 65 and 85 years old with urothelial cancer.

The V call is TRBV9, the J call TRBJ2-3, with TRBD2 matching 15 bases. V was clipped by 0 bases and J by 8 bases; unmatched bases: 13. This CDR3 comprises 19 residues. Germline lookup yields CDR1 SGDLS and CDR2 YYNGEE. The CDR3 nucleotides read TGTGCCAGCAGCGTAGCTGCCACGGGACTAGCGGGAGGCCCGGGTACGCAGTATTTT. This encodes CASSVAATGLAGGPGTQYF.

The chain combines TRBV30 with TRBJ1-1, with D hard to call. Germline-derived CDR1 and CDR2 are GTSNPN and SVGIG (reference sequence). This CDR3 is built from 13 residues. V lost 2 bases and J 0 bases, leaving 7 bases between the germline ends. The CDR3 region has the DNA TGTGCCTGGAGTTTTAGCGTGAACACTGAAGCTTTCTTT. Translating it yields CAWSFSVNTEAFF. Looking up the rest from reference TRBV30 and TRBJ1-1 gives the full variable domain: SQTIHQWPATLVQPVGSPLSLECTVEGTSNPNLYWYRQAAGRGLQLLFYSVGIGQISSEVPQNLSASRPQDRQFILSSKKLLLSDSGFYLCAWSFSVNTEAFFGQGTRLTVV.

The rearrangement joins TRBV11-2 to TRBJ2-4, with TRBD1 matching over 7 bases. V dropped 4 bases and J dropped 1; count of bases not matched to a gene: 7. The germline V gene encodes CDR1 SGHAT and CDR2 FQNNGV. CDR3 size: 16 residues. CDR3 coding DNA: TGTGCCAGCAGCTCCTACGGACAGGTGGCCAAAAACATTCAGTACTTC. Amino acid sequence: CASSSYGQVAKNIQYF.

The rearrangement joins TRBV18 to TRBJ1-5, with 8 bases aligning to TRBD1. This CDR3 is 15 amino acids long. V was clipped by 3 bases and J by 3 bases; unmatched bases: 4. In germline, CDR1 is KGHSH, CDR2 LQKENI. The CDR3, as DNA: TGTGCCAGCTCACCTGACAGGGGTCCCAATCAGCCCCAGCATTTT. This sequence encodes CASSPDRGPNQPQHF.

The chain combines TRBV7-6 with TRBJ2-1; the D gene is possibly TRBD2 (6 bases). The length of the CDR3 is 16 residues. Trimming shortened V by 5 bases and J by 2 bases, and 16 bases separated the two germline ends. Germline V lookup: CDR1 SGHVS, CDR2 FNYEAQ. The CDR3 loop is CASSRMASGPYNEQFF. The CDR3 DNA reads TGTGCCAGCAGCCGAATGGCCAGCGGGCCCTACAATGAGCAGTTCTTC.

The genes are TRBV9 and TRBJ1-2; tentative D call: TRBD1 (5 bases). The germline gives CDR1 SGDLS, CDR2 YYNGEE. Trimming took 3 bases from V and 9 from J, leaving 12 bases between them. The CDR3 length is 12 residues. Written as DNA, the CDR3 is TGTGCCAGCAGCGCTCTTTCAGGGAGCTACACCTTC. Protein sequence: CASSALSGSYTF.

The V gene is TRBV18, the J gene TRBJ2-4, with 13 bases fitting TRBD2. With V trimmed by 2 bases and J by 1 base, 17 bases remained unmatched. The V gene's germline CDR1 is KGHSH and CDR2 LQKENI. The CDR3 runs 22 residues. CDR3 in amino acids: CASSPGTSGRVNGPLAKNIQYF. Written as DNA, the CDR3 is TGTGCCAGCTCACCAGGAACTAGCGGGAGGGTAAACGGCCCCTTGGCCAAAAACATTCAGTACTTC. Full variable domain (rest looked up from reference TRBV18 and TRBJ2-4): NAGVMQNPRHLVRRRGQEARLRCSPMKGHSHVYWYRQLPEEGLKFMVYLQKENIIDESGMPKERFSAEFPKEGPSILRIQQVVRGDSAAYFCASSPGTSGRVNGPLAKNIQYFGAGTRLSVL.

This chain uses TRBV18 with TRBJ2-1; D possibly corresponds to TRBD1 (6 bases). V dropped 5 bases and J dropped 10 bases, with 9 bases sitting between them. This CDR3 region has 11 residues. Germline CDR1 reads KGHSH; CDR2 reads LQKENI. The DNA for the CDR3 is TGTGCCAGCTCATCAGACAGGGAGCAGTTCTTC. It codes for CASSSDREQFF.

This clone was seen just once. The rearrangement uses TRBV6-5 and TRBJ2-1, with D perhaps TRBD1 (5 bases). The V end lost 6 bases, the J end lost 5 bases, and 11 bases lay between the germline ends. CDR3 length equals 13 residues. Per the germline V gene, CDR1 is MNHEY and CDR2 is SVGAGI. DNA for the CDR3: TGTGCCAGCAGCCTTGACAGAAACAATGAGCAGTTCTTC. Its translation is CASSLDRNNEQFF.

CDR3 in DNA: TGTGCCAGCAGTTTTCTTAGGGGGATCCCAAATTCCTACGAGCAGTACTTC. This translates into CASSFLRGIPNSYEQYF. The rearrangement joins TRBV27 to TRBJ2-7, with a possible D match to TRBD1 (6 bases). V dropped 3 bases and J dropped 1 base, with 19 bases sitting between them. The CDR3 length is 17 residues. Germline-derived CDR1 and CDR2 are MNHEY and SMNVEV (reference sequence).

This rearrangement joins TRBV19 to TRBJ2-2; TRBD1 agrees at 7 bases. Trimming removed 10 bases from V and 2 bases from J; junction bases left unmatched: 7. The CDR3 is 14 residues long. Germline V lookup: CDR1 LNHDA, CDR2 SQIVND (reference sequence). CDR3 bases: TGTGCCACCAAGACAGGGACAAACACCGGGGAGCTGTTTTTT. This translates into CATKTGTNTGELFF.

This sequence joins TRBV6-5 and TRBJ1-5; D might be TRBD1 (6 bases). Germline-derived CDR1 and CDR2 are MNHEY and SVGAGI. Deletions cut 0 bases from V and 9 bases from J, with 15 bases between. This CDR3 is 15 amino acids long. CDR3 in amino acids: CASSYSGTPGGPQHF. CDR3 sequence (DNA): TGTGCCAGCAGTTACTCAGGGACACCGGGAGGGCCCCAGCATTTT.

V and J are TRBV6-7 and TRBJ1-4, with TRBD1 identical over 10 bases. TRBV6-7 is flagged as an ORF with uncertain function. The CDR3 extends over 14 amino acids. With V trimmed by 6 bases and J by 8 bases, 6 bases remained unmatched. CDR3 DNA sequence: TGTGCCAGCAGGACAGGGGGCGCGGAGGAAAAACTGTTTTTT. As protein: CASRTGGAEEKLFF.